These 24 T cell receptor beta chains were all obtained from the same sample, sequenced in a study of vaccination and CD4 T cells after COVID-19. These receptors are not linked to any known antigen. Once obtained from cultured CD4+ T cells, the DNA was sequenced using the Oncomine TCR Beta short-read assay. Each CDR3 protein is one row after TCRdb ran MiXCR on the PCR reads. The data contain about 14,000 distinct CDR3 sequences, about 65% of them singletons. Treatment of the sample: approximately 10-day PBMC culture with coronavirus spike peptide pools or control peptides (ViraFEST assay). The sample taken for sequencing was CD4+ T cells from blood, cultured in vitro. The receptors shown here come from a human donor who had recovered from COVID-19.

The chain uses TRBV19 and TRBJ2-1; TRBD2 aligns across 8 bases. Germline-derived CDR1 and CDR2 are LNHDA and SQIVND (reference sequence). Germline trimming cut 5 bases from V and 12 bases from J; bases unmatched to any gene: 15. The CDR3 covers 15 residues. The CDR3 loop reads CASSATSGATMMQFF. The DNA for the CDR3 is TGTGCCAGTAGTGCTACTAGCGGAGCTACAATGATGCAGTTCTTC. Full variable domain (missing parts from reference TRBV19 and TRBJ2-1): DGGITQSPKYLFRKEGQNVTLSCEQNLNHDAMYWYRQDPGQGLRLIYYSQIVNDFQKGDIAEGYSVSREKKESFPLTVTSAQKNPTAFYLCASSATSGATMMQFFGPGTRLTVL.

The rearrangement links TRBV20-1 to TRBJ1-2; 8 bases are a match to TRBD1. The germline V gene encodes CDR1 DFQATT and CDR2 SNEGSKA (reference sequence). CDR3 length: 13 amino acids. Losses at the gene ends were 2 bases for V and 2 bases for J; bases not matched to a gene: 1. CDR3 in amino acids: CSARQGANYGYTF. The CDR3, as DNA: TGCAGTGCTAGACAGGGGGCCAACTATGGCTACACCTTC.

This clonotype was detected a few times. The genes are TRBV24-1 and TRBJ2-1; 9 bases match TRBD1. Trimming took 4 bases from V and 4 from J; bases not matched to a gene: 7. Germline loops: CDR1 KGHDR, CDR2 SFDVKD. CDR3 size: 16 residues. The CDR3 region is CATSDPGQGKYNEQFF. In DNA, the CDR3 is TGTGCCACCAGTGACCCCGGACAGGGGAAGTACAATGAGCAGTTCTTC.

The genes are TRBV6-1 and TRBJ2-5; weak D call: TRBD2 (5 bases). The CDR3 is 12 residues long. Germline assignment: CDR1 MNHNS and CDR2 SASEGT. V lost 10 bases and J 0 bases, leaving 9 bases between the germline ends. The CDR3 spells CATLGDQETQYF. DNA for the CDR3: TGTGCCACCCTCGGGGACCAAGAGACCCAGTACTTC.

The chain couples TRBV25-1 to TRBJ1-2; D is possibly TRBD1 (6 bases). Trimming pared 8 bases from V and 2 bases from J, leaving 15 bases between. The germline CDR1 and CDR2 sequences are MGHDK and SYGVNS. The CDR3 is made up of 14 amino acids. As DNA, the CDR3 is TGTGCCAGCTCCCGAAAAGGGGGAAACTATGGCTACACCTTC. This gives the protein CASSRKGGNYGYTF.

V usage is TRBV6-1 and J usage is TRBJ1-4; D unresolved. The V end lost 6 bases, the J end lost 0 bases, and 14 bases lay between the germline ends. This CDR3 has 16 amino acids. The germline gives CDR1 MNHNS, CDR2 SASEGT. CDR3 sequence (DNA): TGTGCCAGCAGCGGCGCCGGGCCTCCAACTAATGAAAAACTGTTTTTT. Amino acids: CASSGAGPPTNEKLFF.

This clonotype is a singleton in its sample. V usage is TRBV4-1 and J usage is TRBJ2-3; D unresolved. Germline V gene data show CDR1 as MGHRA and CDR2 as YSYEKL. Trimming cost V 1 base and J 4 bases, with 6 bases left between them. This CDR3 spans 13 amino acids. CDR3 sequence (DNA): TGCGCCAGCAGCCAAGGGAGCGCAGATACGCAGTATTTT. Translated: CASSQGSADTQYF.

V is TRBV6-1 and J is TRBJ2-7; a possible D gene is TRBD1 (6 bases). The ends were cut back, 6 bases at V and 2 bases at J, with 17 bases in the middle. This CDR3 comprises 15 residues. CDR1 is MNHNS and CDR2 is SASEGT in the germline V gene. CDR3: CASSRTRDTTYEQYF. As DNA, the CDR3 is TGTGCCAGCAGCCGTACCCGGGACACAACCTACGAGCAGTACTTC.

V usage is TRBV6-1 and J usage is TRBJ1-5, with D perhaps matching TRBD1 (5 bases). Trimming cost V 7 bases and J 7 bases, with 17 bases left between them. The CDR3 is 14 residues long. Per the germline V gene, CDR1 is MNHNS and CDR2 is SASEGT. The CDR3 protein is CASTSGGGTQPQHF. The CDR3 region has the DNA TGTGCCAGCACCAGTGGCGGGGGTACCCAGCCCCAGCATTTT.

The sample holds a few counts of this clonotype. This chain uses TRBV6-1 with TRBJ1-1; D is unclear. Germline assignment: CDR1 MNHNS and CDR2 SASEGT. This CDR3 spans 13 amino acids. Trimming cost V 6 bases and J 1 base, with 9 bases left between them. CDR3 sequence: CASSRTGNTEAFF. DNA of the CDR3: TGTGCCAGCAGCCGGACGGGGAACACTGAAGCTTTCTTT.

The chain uses TRBV19 and TRBJ2-6; 9 bases align to TRBD1. V was pared by 4 bases and J by 1 base, with 5 bases of the junction left unmatched. CDR1 LNHDA and CDR2 SQIVND come from the germline V gene (reference sequence). This CDR3 contains 17 residues. The CDR3 region has the DNA TGTGCCAGTAGTAGGGGACAGGGAAGGTCTGGGGCCAACGTCCTGACTTTC. Translation gives CASSRGQGRSGANVLTF.

The chain employs TRBV4-3 and TRBJ1-2; maybe TRBD1 (6 bases). The length of the CDR3 is 14 residues. Per germline, CDR1 LGHNA and CDR2 YSLEER. Trimming took 5 bases from V and 2 from J, leaving 12 bases between them. The CDR3 bases are TGCGCCAGCAGCGCAAACACAGGGAACTATGGCTACACCTTC. It specifies CASSANTGNYGYTF.

In regard to this clonotype: At one end, the junction sequence differs from germline, possibly due to a read error. J is TRBJ1-2 and V is TRBV12-3 or TRBV12-4; D perhaps matches TRBD1 (6 bases). This CDR3 contains 13 residues. The CDR3 sequence is CASSSGGSPGPQF. As DNA, the CDR3 is TGTGCCAGCAGTTCCGGGGGCAGCCCGGGTCCCCAATTC.

The rearrangement joins TRBV6-5 to TRBJ2-7; 7 bases line up with TRBD2. V gave up 0 bases and J gave up 2 bases; unmatched junction bases: 1. Germline-derived CDR1 and CDR2 are MNHEY and SVGAGI. The CDR3 totals 14 residues. CDR3 sequence: CASSYSAGTYEQYF. Written as DNA, the CDR3 is TGTGCCAGCAGTTACTCAGCGGGGACCTACGAGCAGTACTTC.

CDR3 coding DNA: TGTGCCAGTGGGAGGACAGGGCATTACGAGCAGTACTTC. Residues: CASGRTGHYEQYF. The chain employs TRBV19 and TRBJ2-7, with 8 bases identical to TRBD1. Per the germline V gene, CDR1 is LNHDA and CDR2 is SQIVND (reference sequence). The CDR3 has 13 residues. V trimming: 8 bases; J trimming: 4 bases; junction bases outside the gene matches: 7.

CDR3 nucleotides: TGCGCCAGCAGCTTGTTAGAGACCCAGTACTTC. Encoded protein: CASSLLETQYF. This chain connects TRBV5-1 to TRBJ2-5; D uncertain. Trimming stripped 1 base from V and 4 bases from J, with 2 bases between. Germline lookup yields CDR1 SGHRS and CDR2 YFSETQ. This CDR3 spans 11 amino acids.

The chain has TRBV19 and TRBJ1-6, with D tentatively TRBD1 (5 bases). The CDR3 contains 15 residues. Trimming stripped 6 bases from V and 9 bases from J, with 18 bases between. Germline values: CDR1 LNHDA, CDR2 SQIVND (reference sequence). The CDR3 region is CASSTLGRQGSPLHF. CDR3 in DNA: TGTGCCAGTAGCACTCTCGGGAGGCAGGGTTCACCCCTCCACTTT.

The sample holds a few counts of this clonotype. The V call is TRBV24-1, the J call TRBJ2-6; no clear D gene. With 3 bases removed from V and 1 base from J, the gap between germline ends came to 9 bases. Germline assignment: CDR1 KGHDR and CDR2 SFDVKD. The CDR3 covers 16 residues. The CDR3 nucleotides are TGTGCCACCAGTGATGCAGATCGATCTGGGGCCAACGTCCTGACTTTC. Amino acid sequence: CATSDADRSGANVLTF.

The genes are TRBV7-3 and TRBJ2-2; D ambiguous. Trimming pared 5 bases from V and 6 bases from J, leaving 13 bases between. Looked up from germline, CDR1 is SGHTA and CDR2 is FQGTGA. This CDR3 comprises 14 residues. CDR3 nucleotides: TGTGCCAGCAGCCCATATTACGAGGCCGGGGAGCTGTTTTTT. Amino acids: CASSPYYEAGELFF. Full variable domain (missing parts from reference TRBV7-3 and TRBJ2-2): GAGVSQTPSNKVTEKGKYVELRCDPISGHTALYWYRQSLGQGPEFLIYFQGTGAADDSGLPNDRFFAVRPEGSVSTLKIQRTERGDSAVYLCASSPYYEAGELFFGEGSRLTVL.

The chain combines TRBV15 with TRBJ2-7, with D maybe TRBD2 (6 bases). CDR3 size: 18 residues. V gave up 2 bases and J gave up 0 bases, with 20 bases separating them. From germline, CDR1 is LNHNV and CDR2 YYDKDF (reference sequence). The CDR3 DNA sequence: TGTGCCACCAGCAGATCTCGCCTTGGGGGAGGCAGCTCCTACGAGCAGTACTTC. Translation: CATSRSRLGGGSSYEQYF.

This chain connects TRBV19 to TRBJ2-1; D gene unclear. The CDR3 is made up of 13 amino acids. V was pared by 5 bases and J by 5 bases, with 10 bases between. Germline V gene lookup returns CDR1 LNHDA and CDR2 SQIVND (reference sequence). DNA for the CDR3: TGTGCCAGTAGTCTGAACCTCAACAATGAGCAGTTCTTC. Its protein is CASSLNLNNEQFF.

The CDR3 here is CASSDGLSSYNEQFF. The CDR3 DNA sequence: TGTGCCAGCAGTGACGGATTAAGCTCCTACAATGAGCAGTTCTTC. V usage is TRBV2 and J usage is TRBJ2-1; D gene unclear. Looked up from germline, CDR1 is SNHLY and CDR2 is FYNNEI. CDR3 length: 15 residues. Trimming pared 3 bases from V and 0 bases from J, leaving 9 bases between.

This clonotype showed up just once. This sequence joins TRBV5-4 and TRBJ2-2; 11 bases match TRBD2. This CDR3 has 17 residues. Germline CDR1 reads SGHNT; CDR2 reads YYREEE (reference sequence). V lost 0 bases, J lost 6 bases, and 7 bases stayed unmatched. CDR3 DNA sequence: TGTGCCAGCAGCTTGGAGGTAGCGGGAGGGCTTTCCGGGGAGCTGTTTTTT. It yields the protein CASSLEVAGGLSGELFF.

This clonotype turned up a few times. This rearrangement joins TRBV19 to TRBJ2-2; perhaps TRBD1 as D (6 bases). Trimming removed 7 bases from V and 1 base from J, with 13 bases in between. In germline, CDR1 is LNHDA, CDR2 SQIVND (reference sequence). The CDR3 length is 15 residues. CDR3 nucleotides: TGTGCCAGTAAGTCAGGGGTACTGAACACCGGGGAGCTGTTTTTT. This sequence encodes CASKSGVLNTGELFF.